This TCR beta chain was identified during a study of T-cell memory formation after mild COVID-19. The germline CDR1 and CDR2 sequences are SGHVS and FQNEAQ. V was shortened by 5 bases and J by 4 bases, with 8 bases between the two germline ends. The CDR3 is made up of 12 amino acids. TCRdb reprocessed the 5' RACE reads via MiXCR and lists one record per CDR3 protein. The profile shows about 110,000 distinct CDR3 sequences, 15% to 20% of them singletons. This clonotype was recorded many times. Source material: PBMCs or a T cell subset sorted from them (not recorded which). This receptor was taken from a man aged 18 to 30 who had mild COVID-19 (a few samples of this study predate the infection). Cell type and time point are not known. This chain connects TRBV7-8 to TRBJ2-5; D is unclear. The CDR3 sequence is CASSGARETQYF. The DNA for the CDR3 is TGTGCCAGCAGCGGAGCCCGAGAGACCCAGTACTTC.